This entry describes one T cell receptor beta chain. The target antigen is unknown. TCRdb recomputed calls from the 5' RACE reads with MiXCR, one row per CDR3 protein. The table records 45,000 to 65,000 distinct CDR3 sequences, roughly 7% of them present only once. This sample is part of a study of spatial heterogeneity in lung cancer. Study-wide context: Consistent detection of more beta-chain than alpha-chain sequences was observed.

General study points: Blood carried ubiquitous expanded tumor TCRs more at resection than follow-up.

The CDR3 runs 12 residues. Germline V gene lookup returns CDR1 KGHSY and CDR2 FQNENV. Trimming cost V 2 bases and J 8 bases, with 7 bases left between them. Specified time point: sample taken at primary tumor resection. Whole RNA, isolated from tumor, nontumor lung or frozen PBMC, was sequenced without prior sorting. The approximately 72 donors had untreated early-stage non-small cell lung cancer. Source: PBMCs, taken at surgery. This chain links TRBV16 with TRBJ2-1; D is uncertain. The TCR sequence derives from a female donor with early-stage non-small cell lung cancer. The CDR3 loop reads CASSQTRYEQFF. CDR3 nucleotide sequence: TGTGCCAGCAGCCAAACCCGCTATGAGCAGTTCTTC.